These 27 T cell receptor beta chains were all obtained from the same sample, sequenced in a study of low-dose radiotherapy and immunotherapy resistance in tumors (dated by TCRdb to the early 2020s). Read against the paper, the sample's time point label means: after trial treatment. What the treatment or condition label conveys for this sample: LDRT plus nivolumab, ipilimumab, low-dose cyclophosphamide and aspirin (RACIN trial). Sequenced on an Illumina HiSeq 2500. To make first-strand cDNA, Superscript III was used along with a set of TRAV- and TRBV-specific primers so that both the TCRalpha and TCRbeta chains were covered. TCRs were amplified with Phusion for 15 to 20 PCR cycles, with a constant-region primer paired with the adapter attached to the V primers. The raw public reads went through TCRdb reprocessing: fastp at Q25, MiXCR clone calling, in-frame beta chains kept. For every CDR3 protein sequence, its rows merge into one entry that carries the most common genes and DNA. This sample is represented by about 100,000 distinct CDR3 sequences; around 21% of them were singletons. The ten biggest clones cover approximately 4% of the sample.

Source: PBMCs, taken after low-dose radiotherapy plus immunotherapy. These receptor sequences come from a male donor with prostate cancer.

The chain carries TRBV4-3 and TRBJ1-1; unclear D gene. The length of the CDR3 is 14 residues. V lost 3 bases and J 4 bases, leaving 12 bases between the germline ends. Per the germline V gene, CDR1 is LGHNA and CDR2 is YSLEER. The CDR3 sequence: CASSQAVGFTEAFF. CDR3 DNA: TGCGCCAGCAGCCAGGCCGTGGGGTTCACTGAAGCTTTCTTT.

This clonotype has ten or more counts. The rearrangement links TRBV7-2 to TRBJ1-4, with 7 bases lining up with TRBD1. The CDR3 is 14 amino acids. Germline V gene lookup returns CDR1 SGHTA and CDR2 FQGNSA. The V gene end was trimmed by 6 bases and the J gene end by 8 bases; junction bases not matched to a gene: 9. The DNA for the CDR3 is TGTGCCAGCAGTTCGGGACAGAGGAACGAAAAACTGTTTTTT. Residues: CASSSGQRNEKLFF.

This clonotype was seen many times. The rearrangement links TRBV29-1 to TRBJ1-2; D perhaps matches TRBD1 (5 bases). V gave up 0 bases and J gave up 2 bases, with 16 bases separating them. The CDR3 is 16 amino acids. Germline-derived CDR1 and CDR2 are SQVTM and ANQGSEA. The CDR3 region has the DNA TGCAGCGTTGAAGAGACCAAGGGACTCGGAAACTATGGCTACACCTTC. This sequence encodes CSVEETKGLGNYGYTF.

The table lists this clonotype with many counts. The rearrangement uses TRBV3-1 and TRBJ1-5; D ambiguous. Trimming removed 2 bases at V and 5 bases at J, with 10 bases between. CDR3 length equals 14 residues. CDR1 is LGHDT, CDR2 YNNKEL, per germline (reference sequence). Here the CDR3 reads CASSQTSGDQPQHF. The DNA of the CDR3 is TGTGCCAGCAGCCAAACGTCCGGGGATCAGCCCCAGCATTTT.

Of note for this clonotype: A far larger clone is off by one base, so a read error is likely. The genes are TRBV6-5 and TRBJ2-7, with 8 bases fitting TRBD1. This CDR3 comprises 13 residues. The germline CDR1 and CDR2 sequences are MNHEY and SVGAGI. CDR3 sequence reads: CASQQGVSYDQYF. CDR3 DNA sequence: TGTGCCAGTCAACAGGGGGTTTCCTACGACCAGTACTTC.

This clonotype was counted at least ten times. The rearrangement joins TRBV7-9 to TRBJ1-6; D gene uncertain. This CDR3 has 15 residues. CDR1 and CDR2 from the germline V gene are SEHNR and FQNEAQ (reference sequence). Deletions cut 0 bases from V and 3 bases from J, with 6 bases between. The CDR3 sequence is CASSLASGYNSPLHF. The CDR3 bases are TGTGCCAGCAGCTTAGCATCAGGCTATAATTCACCCCTCCACTTT.

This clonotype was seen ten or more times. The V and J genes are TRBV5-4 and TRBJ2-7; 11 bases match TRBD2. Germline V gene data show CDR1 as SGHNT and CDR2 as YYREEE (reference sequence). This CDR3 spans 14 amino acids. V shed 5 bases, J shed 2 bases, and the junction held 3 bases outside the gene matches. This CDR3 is CASRSSGGTYEQYF. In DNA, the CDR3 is TGTGCCAGCAGGTCTAGCGGGGGGACCTACGAGCAGTACTTC.

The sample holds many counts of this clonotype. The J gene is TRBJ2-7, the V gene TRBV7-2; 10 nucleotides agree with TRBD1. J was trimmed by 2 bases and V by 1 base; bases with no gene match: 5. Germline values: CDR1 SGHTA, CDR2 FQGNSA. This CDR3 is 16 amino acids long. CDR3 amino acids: CASSLGGTGEAYEQYF. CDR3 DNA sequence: TGTGCCAGCAGCTTAGGAGGGACAGGGGAGGCCTACGAGCAGTACTTC. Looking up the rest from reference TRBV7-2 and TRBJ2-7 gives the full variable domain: GAGVSQSPSNKVTEKGKDVELRCDPISGHTALYWYRQSLGQGLEFLIYFQGNSAPDKSGLPSDRFSAERTGGSVSTLTIQRTQQEDSAVYLCASSLGGTGEAYEQYFGPGTRLTVT.

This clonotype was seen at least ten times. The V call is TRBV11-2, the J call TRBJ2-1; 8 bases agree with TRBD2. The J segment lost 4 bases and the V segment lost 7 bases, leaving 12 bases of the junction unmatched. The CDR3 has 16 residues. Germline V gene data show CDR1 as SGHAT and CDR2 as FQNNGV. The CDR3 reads CASTLSGGGGYNEQFF. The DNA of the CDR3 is TGTGCCAGCACCCTGAGCGGGGGCGGGGGTTACAATGAGCAGTTCTTC. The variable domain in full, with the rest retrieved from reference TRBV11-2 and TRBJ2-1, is EAGVAQSPRYKIIEKRQSVAFWCNPISGHATLYWYQQILGQGPKLLIQFQNNGVVDDSQLPKDRFSAERLKGVDSTLKIQPAKLEDSAVYLCASTLSGGGGYNEQFFGPGTRLTVL.

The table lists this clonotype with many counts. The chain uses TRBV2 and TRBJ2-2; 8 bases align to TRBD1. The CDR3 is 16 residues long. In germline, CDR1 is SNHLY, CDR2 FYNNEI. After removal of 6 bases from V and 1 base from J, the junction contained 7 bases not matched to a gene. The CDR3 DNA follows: TGTGCCAGCAGACCCTCTGGGACAGGGAACACCGGGGAGCTGTTTTTT. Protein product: CASRPSGTGNTGELFF.

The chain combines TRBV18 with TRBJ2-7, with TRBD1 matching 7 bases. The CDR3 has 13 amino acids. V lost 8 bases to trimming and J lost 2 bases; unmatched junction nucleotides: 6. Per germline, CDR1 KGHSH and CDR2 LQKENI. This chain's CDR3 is CASAGTVAYEQYF. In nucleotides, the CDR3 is TGTGCCAGCGCCGGGACAGTGGCCTACGAGCAGTACTTC. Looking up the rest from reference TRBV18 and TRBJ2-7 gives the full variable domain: NAGVMQNPRHLVRRRGQEARLRCSPMKGHSHVYWYRQLPEEGLKFMVYLQKENIIDESGMPKERFSAEFPKEGPSILRIQQVVRGDSAAYFCASAGTVAYEQYFGPGTRLTVT.

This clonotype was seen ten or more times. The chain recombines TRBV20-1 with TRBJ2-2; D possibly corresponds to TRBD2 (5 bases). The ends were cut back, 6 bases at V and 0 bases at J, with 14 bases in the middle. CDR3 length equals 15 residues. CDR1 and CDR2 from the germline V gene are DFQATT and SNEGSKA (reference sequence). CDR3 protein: CSARRSGTNTGELFF. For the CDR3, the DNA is TGCAGTGCGCGTCGATCGGGGACGAACACCGGGGAGCTGTTTTTT.

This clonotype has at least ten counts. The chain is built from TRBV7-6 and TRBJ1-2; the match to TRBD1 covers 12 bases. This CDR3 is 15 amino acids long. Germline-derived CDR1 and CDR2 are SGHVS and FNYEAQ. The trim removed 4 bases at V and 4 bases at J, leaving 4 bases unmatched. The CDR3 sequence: CASSSPGQGAYGYTF. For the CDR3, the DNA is TGTGCCAGCAGCTCTCCGGGACAGGGGGCCTATGGCTACACCTTC. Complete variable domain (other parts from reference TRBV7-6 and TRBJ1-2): GAGVSQSPRYKVTKRGQDVALRCDPISGHVSLYWYRQALGQGPEFLTYFNYEAQQDKSGLPNDRFSAERPEGSISTLTIQRTEQRDSAMYRCASSSPGQGAYGYTFGSGTRLTVV.

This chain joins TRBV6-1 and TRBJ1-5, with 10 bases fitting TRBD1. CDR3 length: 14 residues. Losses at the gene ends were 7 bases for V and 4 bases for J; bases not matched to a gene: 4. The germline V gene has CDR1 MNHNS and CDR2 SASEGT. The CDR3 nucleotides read TGTGCCAGCAAGACAGGGGGCCGAAATCAGCCCCAGCATTTT. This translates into CASKTGGRNQPQHF.

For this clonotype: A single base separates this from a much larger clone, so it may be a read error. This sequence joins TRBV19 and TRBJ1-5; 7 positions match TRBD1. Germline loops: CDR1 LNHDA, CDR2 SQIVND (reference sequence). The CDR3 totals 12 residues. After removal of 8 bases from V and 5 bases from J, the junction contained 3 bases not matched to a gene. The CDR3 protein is CASGTEDQPQHF. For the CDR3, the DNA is TGTGCCAGTGGGACAGAGGATCAGCCCCAGCATTTT.

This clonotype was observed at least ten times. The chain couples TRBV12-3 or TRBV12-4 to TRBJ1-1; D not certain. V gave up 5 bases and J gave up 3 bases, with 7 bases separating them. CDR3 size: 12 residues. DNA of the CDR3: TGTGCCAGCAGTCTAACATACACTGAAGCTTTCTTT. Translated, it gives CASSLTYTEAFF.

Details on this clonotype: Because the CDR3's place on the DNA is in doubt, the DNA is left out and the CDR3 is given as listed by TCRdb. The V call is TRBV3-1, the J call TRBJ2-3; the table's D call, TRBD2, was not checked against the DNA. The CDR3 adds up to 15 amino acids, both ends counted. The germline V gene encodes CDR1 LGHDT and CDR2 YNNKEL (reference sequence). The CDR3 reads CASSPRHRTDTQYFF.

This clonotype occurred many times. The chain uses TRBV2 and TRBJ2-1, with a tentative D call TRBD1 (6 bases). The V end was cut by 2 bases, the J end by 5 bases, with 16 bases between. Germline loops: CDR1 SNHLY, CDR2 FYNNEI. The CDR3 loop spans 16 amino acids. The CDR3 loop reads CASSEIPGQGNNEQFF. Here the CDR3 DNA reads TGTGCCAGCAGTGAAATCCCCGGGCAGGGGAACAATGAGCAGTTCTTC.

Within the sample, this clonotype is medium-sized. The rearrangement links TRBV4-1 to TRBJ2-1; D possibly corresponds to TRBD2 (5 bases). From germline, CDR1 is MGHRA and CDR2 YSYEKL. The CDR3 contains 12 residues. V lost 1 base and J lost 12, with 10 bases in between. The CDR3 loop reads CASSQGSAAQFF. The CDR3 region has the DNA TGCGCCAGCAGCCAAGGCTCAGCGGCGCAGTTCTTC.

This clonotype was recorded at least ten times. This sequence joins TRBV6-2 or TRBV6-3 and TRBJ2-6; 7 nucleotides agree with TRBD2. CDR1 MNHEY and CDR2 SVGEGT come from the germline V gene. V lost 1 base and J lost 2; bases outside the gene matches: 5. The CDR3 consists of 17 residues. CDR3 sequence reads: CASSYLSRGAGANVLTF. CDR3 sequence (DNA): TGTGCCAGCAGTTACTTATCTCGGGGGGCTGGGGCCAACGTCCTGACTTTC.

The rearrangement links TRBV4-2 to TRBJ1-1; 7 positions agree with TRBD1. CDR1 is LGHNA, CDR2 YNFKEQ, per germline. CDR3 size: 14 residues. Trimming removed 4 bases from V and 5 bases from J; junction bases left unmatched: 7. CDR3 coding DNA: TGTGCCAGCAGCCCCAATAGACAGGGAACTGAAGCTTTCTTT. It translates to CASSPNRQGTEAFF.

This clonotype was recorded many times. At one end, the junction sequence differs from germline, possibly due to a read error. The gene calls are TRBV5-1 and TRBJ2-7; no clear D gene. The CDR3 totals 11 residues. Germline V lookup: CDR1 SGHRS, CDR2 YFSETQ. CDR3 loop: CASRLTDEEYF. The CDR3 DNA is TGCGCCAGCAGACTGACCGACGAGGAGTACTTC.

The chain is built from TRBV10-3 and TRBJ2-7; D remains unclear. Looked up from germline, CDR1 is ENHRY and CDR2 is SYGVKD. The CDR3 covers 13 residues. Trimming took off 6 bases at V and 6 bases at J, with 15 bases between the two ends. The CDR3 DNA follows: TGTGCCATCAGATGGCAAGGTGACGCCGAGCAGTACTTC. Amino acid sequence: CAIRWQGDAEQYF.

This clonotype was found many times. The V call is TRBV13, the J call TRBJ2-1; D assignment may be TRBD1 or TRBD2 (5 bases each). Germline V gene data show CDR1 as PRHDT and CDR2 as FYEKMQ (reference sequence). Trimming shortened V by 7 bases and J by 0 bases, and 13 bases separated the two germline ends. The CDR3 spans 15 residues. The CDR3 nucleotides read TGTGCCAGCACAGGGACGGGCAACTCCTACAATGAGCAGTTCTTC. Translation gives CASTGTGNSYNEQFF.

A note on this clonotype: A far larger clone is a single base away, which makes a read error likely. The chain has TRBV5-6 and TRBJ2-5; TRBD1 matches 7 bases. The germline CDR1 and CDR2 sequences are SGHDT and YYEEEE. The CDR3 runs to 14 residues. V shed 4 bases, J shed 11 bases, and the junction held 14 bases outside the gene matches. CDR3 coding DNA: TGTGCCAGCAGCCTGTCGGACAGGTCGTATGAGCAGTACTTC. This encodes CASSLSDRSYEQYF.

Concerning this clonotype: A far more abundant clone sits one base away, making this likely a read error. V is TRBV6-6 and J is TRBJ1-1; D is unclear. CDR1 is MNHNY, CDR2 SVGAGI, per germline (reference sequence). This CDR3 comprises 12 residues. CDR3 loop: CANSERDTEAFF. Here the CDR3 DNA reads TGTGCCAACAGTGAAAGGGACACTGAAGCTTTCTTT.

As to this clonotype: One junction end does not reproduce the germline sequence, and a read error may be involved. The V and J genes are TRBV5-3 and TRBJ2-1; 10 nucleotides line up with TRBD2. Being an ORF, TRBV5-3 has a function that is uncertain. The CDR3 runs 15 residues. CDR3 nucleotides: TGTGCCAGCAGCTCGACTAGCGGGCACTTTGGAGAGCAGTTCTTC. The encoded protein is CASSSTSGHFGEQFF.